Listed here are 20 T cell receptor beta chains from one sample, sequenced in a study of T cells in Graves' hyperthyroidism and ophthalmopathy. Researchers took RNA transcripts and amplified the TCR beta CDR3 regions from them. Primed by the HTBI set, a first-round RT-PCR was run on the TCR CDR3. TCRdb reanalysed the multiplex PCR reads using MiXCR and keeps one entry per CDR3 protein. The sample comprises fewer than 500,000 distinct CDR3 sequences, approximately 13% of which are singletons, and less than 25% rests with the top ten. Material for sequencing was blood. The receptors here all came from a man aged 30 to 39 with Graves' hyperthyroidism that later progressed to Graves' ophthalmopathy.

The chain combines TRBV27 with TRBJ1-6; D is ambiguous. This CDR3 is 16 amino acids long. Germline assignment: CDR1 MNHEY and CDR2 SMNVEV (reference sequence). V lost 2 bases to trimming and J lost 3 bases, with 11 bases between them. CDR3 protein: CASSLEAPDYNSPLHF. The CDR3 DNA reads as TGTGCCAGCAGTTTAGAGGCCCCCGACTATAATTCACCCCTCCACTTT.

CDR3 sequence reads: CASSLWGAPGANVLTF. The CDR3 DNA is TGTGCCAGCAGCTTATGGGGGGCCCCTGGGGCCAACGTCCTGACTTTC. The rearrangement uses TRBV7-9 and TRBJ2-6; D may match TRBD1 or TRBD2 (6 bases each). The CDR3 runs to 16 residues. Germline lookup yields CDR1 SEHNR and CDR2 FQNEAQ (reference sequence). The V and J ends lost 2 bases and 2 bases respectively, with 10 bases between them.

This clonotype turned up a few times. Its ends do not fully match the called genes, so a read error is possible. This sequence joins TRBV30 and TRBJ2-2, with D unresolved. This CDR3 comprises 12 residues. Germline V gene data show CDR1 as GTSNPN and CDR2 as SVGIG (reference sequence). The CDR3 reads CAWREDTRELFF. CDR3 nucleotides: TGTGCCTGGAGGGAAGACACCCGGGAGCTGTTTTTT.

The rearrangement joins TRBV6-1 to TRBJ1-2; TRBD1 aligns across 9 bases. The germline V gene has CDR1 MNHNS and CDR2 SASEGT. CDR3 length: 13 amino acids. The V gene end was trimmed by 6 bases and the J gene end by 6 bases; junction bases not matched to a gene: 5. DNA of the CDR3: TGTGCCAGCAGGGGAAGACAGGGGGATGGCTACACCTTC. Translation gives CASRGRQGDGYTF.

This clonotype was seen many times. The chain couples TRBV12-3 or TRBV12-4 to TRBJ2-2; 7 nucleotides align to TRBD1. The J segment lost 5 bases and the V segment lost 8 bases, leaving 11 bases of the junction unmatched. This CDR3 has 15 amino acids. The CDR3: CASGQTGSGTGELFF. For the CDR3, the DNA is TGTGCCAGCGGGCAGACAGGGTCCGGGACCGGGGAGCTGTTTTTT.

This clonotype was detected many times. The CDR3 nucleotides are TGTGCCAGCAGTTTTCGCGGGGGCCGGGAGACCCAGTACTTC. Residues: CASSFRGGRETQYF. The chain employs TRBV12-3 or TRBV12-4 and TRBJ2-5, with D tentatively TRBD2 (7 bases). Trimming pared 3 bases from V and 5 bases from J, leaving 13 bases between. This CDR3 contains 14 residues.

This clonotype was seen many times. The V call is TRBV6-1, the J call TRBJ1-6, with 9 positions matching TRBD1. From germline, CDR1 is MNHNS and CDR2 SASEGT. V was pared by 5 bases and J by 8 bases, with 10 bases of the junction left unmatched. This CDR3 has 16 residues. This CDR3 reads CASSPARDRVDSPLHF. The CDR3 DNA reads TGTGCCAGCAGTCCCGCCCGGGACAGGGTTGATTCACCCCTCCACTTT.

This clonotype occurred many times. V gene TRBV28 combines with J gene TRBJ2-7, with TRBD1 identical over 9 bases. Germline CDR1 is MDHEN and CDR2 is SYDVKM. V lost 4 bases, J lost 6 bases, and 7 bases stayed unmatched. This CDR3 comprises 14 residues. The CDR3 DNA reads TGTGCCAGCAGTTCCGGGACAGGGATCAGCGAGCAGTACTTC. It encodes CASSSGTGISEQYF.

The V and J genes are TRBV5-1 and TRBJ2-5; a possible D gene is TRBD2 (6 bases). Germline CDR1 and CDR2: SGHRS and YFSETQ. V lost 5 bases and J 7 bases, leaving 15 bases between the germline ends. The CDR3 consists of 13 residues. The CDR3 protein is CASRPREKGTQYF. CDR3 DNA sequence: TGCGCCAGCAGACCCCGGGAGAAAGGGACCCAGTACTTC.

This clonotype has a count of ten or more. This chain uses TRBV27 with TRBJ1-1; D ambiguous. Trimming stripped 6 bases from V and 6 bases from J, with 5 bases between. CDR1 and CDR2 (germline): MNHEY, SMNVEV (reference sequence). CDR3 length equals 10 residues. As DNA, the CDR3 is TGTGCCAGCAGGCTTTCTGAAGCTTTCTTT. Translated: CASRLSEAFF.

In its sample, this clonotype was seen many times. The gene calls are TRBV2 and TRBJ2-7; TRBD2 is a possible D gene (5 bases). This CDR3 region has 12 residues. Between the trimmed V and J ends, which lost 3 bases and 3 bases, there was a span of 6 bases. Germline CDR1 SNHLY, CDR2 FYNNEI. The CDR3 sequence: CASSDEGYEQYF. In DNA form, the CDR3 reads TGTGCCAGCAGTGATGAGGGCTACGAGCAGTACTTC.

V gene TRBV4-1 combines with J gene TRBJ1-5; D remains ambiguous. CDR3 length: 14 amino acids. Germline CDR1 MGHRA, CDR2 YSYEKL. V lost 3 bases, J lost 0 bases, and 6 bases lay in between. The CDR3 DNA is TGCGCCAGCAGCCATCAAAATAGCAATCAGCCCCAGCATTTT. Its protein is CASSHQNSNQPQHF.

V is TRBV2 and J is TRBJ1-6, with TRBD1 as a possible D gene (5 bases). V was shortened by 6 bases and J by 5 bases, with 14 bases between the two germline ends. The CDR3 is 15 amino acids. Germline lookup yields CDR1 SNHLY and CDR2 FYNNEI. The CDR3 bases are TGTGCCAGCAGACGATGGAGCAGGGATAATTCACCCCTCCACTTT. Translating it yields CASRRWSRDNSPLHF.

The chain employs TRBV12-3 or TRBV12-4 and TRBJ1-2; D is possibly TRBD1 (5 bases). The CDR3 has 14 amino acids. V was pared by 7 bases and J by 8 bases, with 20 bases between. CDR3 bases: TGTGCCAGCACCCAGGGAGGGGAAAGATACGGCTACACCTTC. It specifies CASTQGGERYGYTF.

The sample holds many counts of this clonotype. The V call is TRBV6-1, the J call TRBJ2-7, with D tentatively TRBD1 (5 bases). This CDR3 comprises 14 residues. CDR1 is MNHNS and CDR2 is SASEGT in the germline V gene. V was pared by 6 bases and J by 5 bases, with 17 bases between. The CDR3 reads CASRTAGKVHEQYF. The CDR3 DNA is TGTGCCAGCAGAACCGCAGGGAAAGTCCACGAGCAGTACTTC.

This clonotype was detected ten times or more. This chain connects TRBV11-2 to TRBJ1-2; 12 bases line up with TRBD1. This CDR3 is built from 18 residues. Trimming at V came to 1 base and at J to 8 bases, leaving 14 bases not matched to a gene. Germline CDR1 SGHAT, CDR2 FQNNGV. The DNA of the CDR3 is TGTGCCAGCAGCTTAGCTCTAGCGCCGGGACAGGGGGCACGGGGCTACACCTTC. Translation: CASSLALAPGQGARGYTF.

This clonotype came up a few times. The J gene is TRBJ2-7, the V gene TRBV6-1, with TRBD2 as a possible D gene (6 bases). The germline gives CDR1 MNHNS, CDR2 SASEGT. CDR3 size: 15 residues. The V end was cut by 4 bases, the J end by 6 bases, with 19 bases between. The CDR3 sequence: CASSGDWARDGEQYF. The CDR3 DNA follows: TGTGCCAGCAGTGGGGACTGGGCGAGAGACGGCGAGCAGTACTTC.

This clonotype was seen repeatedly, ten times or more. V usage is TRBV20-1 and J usage is TRBJ1-1, with 7 bases matching TRBD1. V was pared by 3 bases and J by 4 bases, with 8 bases of the junction left unmatched. In germline, CDR1 is DFQATT, CDR2 SNEGSKA (reference sequence). This CDR3 is built from 14 residues. This CDR3 is CSARSGGGSTEAFF. The DNA of the CDR3 is TGCAGTGCTAGGTCAGGGGGAGGAAGCACTGAAGCTTTCTTT.

This clonotype showed up many times. The chain uses TRBV12-3 or TRBV12-4 and TRBJ1-2; 7 positions match TRBD1. This CDR3 is 14 amino acids long. Trimming cost V 4 bases and J 5 bases; bases outside gene matches: 7. The CDR3 DNA reads as TGTGCCAGCAGTTCAGGGACAGAAACGTATGGCTACACCTTC. It is translated as CASSSGTETYGYTF.

The V call is TRBV12-3 or TRBV12-4, the J call TRBJ1-1, with TRBD1 as a possible D gene (6 bases). The V end was cut by 2 bases, the J end by 3 bases, with 10 bases between. The CDR3 contains 14 residues. CDR3 loop: CASSLRGVDTEAFF. The CDR3 coding sequence is TGTGCCAGCAGTTTAAGGGGGGTAGACACTGAAGCTTTCTTT.